Listed here is a single TCR beta chain. Antigen: not known. This CDR3 contains 16 residues. Trimming stripped 4 bases from V and 2 bases from J, with 18 bases between. Germline-derived CDR1 and CDR2 are MNHEY and SMNVEV (reference sequence). These data come from a study of T cell responses to AZD1222 COVID-19 vaccine. Study-level information: Second-dose intervals near 4 or 12 weeks were combined. Study observations and caveats: It was only a handful of AZD1222 recipients who were seropositive at baseline. Targeting of unmutated variant regions was reportedly seen in nearly half of spike-specific TCRs. Breadth and depth of Spike-specific TCRs rose after two AZD1222 doses.

Data came from immunoSEQ multiplex PCR; TCRdb stores just in-frame clones and leaves some out. The sample lists 150,000 to 200,000 clones, almost 95% occurring once. V usage is TRBV27 and J usage is TRBJ2-7; the D gene is possibly TRBD1 (5 bases). The receptor comes from an adult in good health. The specimen was peripheral blood, collected on day 0 of AZD1222 vaccination. CDR3: CASSSHTLRGAYEQYF. CDR3 in DNA: TGTGCCAGCAGTTCCCATACACTTAGGGGTGCCTACGAGCAGTACTTC.